The 27 T cell receptor beta chains reported below all come from one sample, sequenced in a study of CD8+ T cells in alopecia areata. Sample treatment: oral pan-JAK inhibitor, 5-10 mg twice daily. Once RNA had been extracted, it was reverse transcribed into cDNA to act as the sequencing template. Data came from immunoSEQ multiplex PCR; TCRdb stores just in-frame clones and leaves some out. In the table there are roughly 280,000 clones, 60% of which are singletons. The sequences come from CD4+ T cells sorted from blood, collected around week 53, from a patient treated with tofacitinib. Receptors were obtained from a human donor with alopecia areata.

V and J are TRBV5-1 and TRBJ2-1; 10 bases line up with TRBD2. The CDR3 extends over 17 amino acids. Germline V gene data show CDR1 as SGHRS and CDR2 as YFSETQ. The J segment lost 8 bases and the V segment lost 4 bases, leaving 15 bases of the junction unmatched. DNA of the CDR3: TGCGCCAGCAGCCAAATGGGACAGGCGCTAGCGGGGGATGAGCAGTTCTTC. Amino acids: CASSQMGQALAGDEQFF.

The CDR3 DNA sequence: TGTGCCACCAGCAGAGATACCACCACCGGGGAGCTGTTTTTT. As protein: CATSRDTTTGELFF. The rearrangement uses TRBV15 and TRBJ2-2; the D is unclear. Trimming removed 0 bases from V and 4 bases from J, with 6 bases in between. This CDR3 region has 14 residues. CDR1 LNHNV and CDR2 YYDKDF come from the germline V gene (reference sequence).

The table lists this clone with a few counts. This sequence joins TRBV29-1 and TRBJ1-2; no clear D. In germline, CDR1 is SQVTM, CDR2 ANQGSEA. Trimming pared 3 bases from V and 0 bases from J, leaving 5 bases between. The CDR3 length is 12 residues. The CDR3 here is CSVDRANYGYTF. CDR3 DNA: TGCAGCGTTGATCGTGCTAACTATGGCTACACCTTC.

The table lists this clone with a count of one. Within the sample, other DNA sequences also encode this same CDR3. The chain employs TRBV30 and TRBJ2-7, with no clear D. The V gene's germline CDR1 is GTSNPN and CDR2 SVGIG (reference sequence). There are 11 residues in the CDR3. V gave up 0 bases and J gave up 5 bases, with 5 bases separating them. DNA of the CDR3: TGTGCCTGGAGTGTGCTAGACGAGCAGTACTTC. Its protein product is CAWSVLDEQYF.

The chain uses TRBV15 and TRBJ2-4; 8 positions match TRBD1. V lost 2 bases and J lost 5; bases outside the gene matches: 5. This CDR3 contains 15 residues. Germline V CDR1 and CDR2: LNHNV, YYDKDF (reference sequence). The CDR3: CATSRQGQGENIQYF. CDR3 in DNA: TGTGCCACCAGCAGACAAGGACAGGGCGAAAACATTCAGTACTTC.

This clone was counted a few times. The chain is built from TRBV20-1 and TRBJ1-2, with a weak D call TRBD1 (6 bases). This CDR3 has 11 residues. V dropped 6 bases and J dropped 14 bases, with 19 bases sitting between them. CDR1 is DFQATT and CDR2 is SNEGSKA in the germline V gene (reference sequence). The DNA for the CDR3 is TGCAGTGCAATCGGGGGCGGGAGCTGGACCTTC. It yields the protein CSAIGGGSWTF.

The chain is built from TRBV6-5 and TRBJ1-1; D is ambiguous. V shed 6 bases and J shed 4 bases, with 15 bases lying between them. The CDR3 extends over 14 amino acids. Germline V gene sequence: CDR1 MNHEY, CDR2 SVGAGI. CDR3 DNA: TGTGCCAGCAGCTCCCGGGCCCCGGGCACTGAAGCTTTCTTT. Residues: CASSSRAPGTEAFF.

This sequence joins TRBV9 and TRBJ1-1, with 7 bases aligning to TRBD1. The germline gives CDR1 SGDLS, CDR2 YYNGEE. The length of the CDR3 is 15 residues. V shed 4 bases, J shed 0 bases, and the junction held 6 bases outside the gene matches. DNA for the CDR3: TGTGCCAGCAGCCCACTGGGGACAGTGAACACTGAAGCTTTCTTT. Protein: CASSPLGTVNTEAFF.

The table lists this clone with a few counts. The J gene is TRBJ2-7, the V gene TRBV18; D gene unclear. The CDR3 length is 12 residues. The V gene lost 3 bases and the J gene lost 3 bases, with 6 bases spanning the gap. In germline, CDR1 is KGHSH, CDR2 LQKENI. The CDR3 loop is CASSPGNYEQYF. The CDR3 bases are TGTGCCAGCTCACCCGGAAACTACGAGCAGTACTTC.

This clone was seen a handful of times. V gene TRBV5-1 combines with J gene TRBJ1-6, with 8 positions matching TRBD1. J gave up 5 bases and V 5 bases, and 6 bases lay outside the gene matches. Germline V gene sequence: CDR1 SGHRS, CDR2 YFSETQ. This CDR3 region has 15 residues. In nucleotides, the CDR3 is TGCGCCAGCAGTCGTGGGACAGGACATAATTCACCCCTCCACTTT. This encodes CASSRGTGHNSPLHF.

This clone was counted between two and nine times. The rearrangement links TRBV4-1 to TRBJ2-7; D is perhaps TRBD1 (6 bases). The CDR3 covers 17 residues. The germline CDR1 and CDR2 sequences are MGHRA and YSYEKL. V dropped 0 bases and J dropped 2 bases, with 17 bases sitting between them. The CDR3 sequence: CASSQEGSSGQTYEQYF. The CDR3 DNA is TGCGCCAGCAGCCAAGAGGGCTCTTCCGGACAGACCTACGAGCAGTACTTC.

The rearrangement links TRBV5-6 to TRBJ2-6, with D tentatively TRBD1 (5 bases). V was cut by 6 bases and J by 2 bases, with 9 bases left in between. The CDR3 consists of 14 residues. CDR1 is SGHDT, CDR2 YYEEEE, per germline. CDR3 amino acids: CASIQGTGANVLTF. CDR3 nucleotide sequence: TGTGCCAGCATCCAGGGTACTGGGGCCAACGTCCTGACTTTC.

V and J are TRBV6-1 and TRBJ2-7; D gene uncertain. Trimming left V 2 bases short and J 4 bases short, with 6 bases between. Germline CDR1 is MNHNS and CDR2 is SASEGT. This CDR3 is 12 amino acids long. CDR3 sequence (DNA): TGTGCCAGCAGTGAATTAGCATACGAGCAGTACTTC. This translates into CASSELAYEQYF.

The CDR3 nucleotides are TGTGCCAGCTCACCACCGAACAGGGTGGCCTATGGCTACACCTTC. Protein sequence: CASSPPNRVAYGYTF. The J gene is TRBJ1-2, the V gene TRBV18; D perhaps matches TRBD1 (6 bases). The CDR3 is 15 residues long. Germline V gene lookup returns CDR1 KGHSH and CDR2 LQKENI. With 0 bases removed from V and 4 bases from J, the gap between germline ends came to 12 bases.

The gene calls are TRBV5-6 and TRBJ1-3; possibly TRBD1 for D (5 bases). V was clipped by 4 bases and J by 4 bases, with 18 bases between them. CDR1 is SGHDT, CDR2 YYEEEE, per germline. The CDR3 runs to 16 residues. CDR3 loop: CASSGVQGTRGNTIYF. CDR3 DNA: TGTGCCAGCAGCGGCGTGCAGGGAACGAGAGGAAACACCATATATTTT.

As DNA, the CDR3 is TGTGCCAGCAGCGTGAGACAGTCGAACACCGGGGAGCTGTTTTTT. Translated, it gives CASSVRQSNTGELFF. This chain links TRBV9 with TRBJ2-2, with a possible D match to TRBD1 (5 bases). CDR3 length equals 15 residues. The V end was cut by 2 bases, the J end by 0 bases, with 8 bases between. The germline V gene has CDR1 SGDLS and CDR2 YYNGEE.

The chain couples TRBV4-2 to TRBJ1-1; D is undetermined. With 0 bases removed from V and 1 base from J, the gap between germline ends came to 9 bases. The CDR3 contains 15 residues. The germline CDR1 and CDR2 sequences are LGHNA and YNFKEQ. The CDR3 region has the DNA TGTGCCAGCAGCCAAGATTTGCGCAGGAACACTGAAGCTTTCTTT. It is translated as CASSQDLRRNTEAFF.

The rearrangement uses TRBV14 and TRBJ1-4; D not certain. Germline V gene data show CDR1 as SGHDN and CDR2 as FVKESK. V was shortened by 0 bases and J by 8 bases, with 10 bases between the two germline ends. CDR3 size: 14 residues. As DNA, the CDR3 is TGTGCCAGCAGCCAAGATCACAGCGGCGAAAAACTGTTTTTT. Translated, it gives CASSQDHSGEKLFF.

This chain uses TRBV29-1 with TRBJ2-1; TRBD2 matches 10 bases. Germline-derived CDR1 and CDR2 are SQVTM and ANQGSEA. V lost 4 bases and J lost 7; bases outside the gene matches: 1. The CDR3 length is 12 residues. DNA for the CDR3: TGCAGCGTTGGGGGACTAGCGAATGAGCAGTTCTTC. This encodes CSVGGLANEQFF.

The chain is built from TRBV2 and TRBJ2-1; 9 nucleotides align to TRBD2. The germline CDR1 and CDR2 sequences are SNHLY and FYNNEI. Losses at the gene ends were 6 bases for V and 8 bases for J; bases not matched to a gene: 17. CDR3 length: 17 residues. For the CDR3, the DNA is TGTGCCAGCAGATTAGCGGGGGAGTTTAGGTTTAAGCATGAGCAGTTCTTC. This encodes CASRLAGEFRFKHEQFF.

The rearrangement links TRBV2 to TRBJ2-7; unclear D gene. The CDR3 loop spans 10 amino acids. Looked up from germline, CDR1 is SNHLY and CDR2 is FYNNEI. V was trimmed by 7 bases and J by 5 bases, leaving 6 bases between them. The CDR3 DNA sequence: TGTGCCAGCAACCTCCACGAGCAGTACTTC. Translating it yields CASNLHEQYF.

There are a few counts of this clone. V gene TRBV19 combines with J gene TRBJ2-5; 8 bases agree with TRBD2. CDR1 is LNHDA and CDR2 is SQIVND in the germline V gene (reference sequence). The CDR3 consists of 13 residues. Trimming cost V 6 bases and J 1 base; bases outside gene matches: 1. The CDR3: CASRSGGQETQYF. DNA for the CDR3: TGTGCCAGTAGAAGCGGGGGCCAAGAGACCCAGTACTTC. Full variable domain (outside the CDR3, taken from reference TRBV19 and TRBJ2-5): DGGITQSPKYLFRKEGQNVTLSCEQNLNHDAMYWYRQDPGQGLRLIYYSQIVNDFQKGDIAEGYSVSREKKESFPLTVTSAQKNPTAFYLCASRSGGQETQYFGPGTRLLVL.

The chain is built from TRBV30 and TRBJ1-2; TRBD1 matches at 7 bases. Germline V gene lookup returns CDR1 GTSNPN and CDR2 SVGIG (reference sequence). The CDR3 is 14 residues long. The J segment lost 4 bases and the V segment lost 3 bases, leaving 8 bases of the junction unmatched. The CDR3 bases are TGTGCCTGGAGCAATCCCGGGACAGCCTATGGCTACACCTTC. Translating gives CAWSNPGTAYGYTF.

The chain links TRBV27 to TRBJ1-1; a weak D match, TRBD1 (5 bases). Trimming took 1 base from V and 1 from J, leaving 7 bases between them. Per germline, CDR1 MNHEY and CDR2 SMNVEV (reference sequence). The CDR3 sequence is 14 residues long. The CDR3 sequence is CASSLWGGNTEAFF. In nucleotides, the CDR3 is TGTGCCAGCAGTTTATGGGGGGGGAACACTGAAGCTTTCTTT.

The rearrangement uses TRBV30 and TRBJ1-4; D not certain. Germline V gene lookup returns CDR1 GTSNPN and CDR2 SVGIG (reference sequence). The CDR3 is 12 amino acids. V shed 4 bases and J shed 5 bases, with 8 bases lying between them. In nucleotides, the CDR3 is TGTGCCTGGAATCTGGGAAATGAAAAACTGTTTTTT. It is translated as CAWNLGNEKLFF. Combining the CDR3 with reference TRBV30 and TRBJ1-4 gives the whole variable domain SQTIHQWPATLVQPVGSPLSLECTVEGTSNPNLYWYRQAAGRGLQLLFYSVGIGQISSEVPQNLSASRPQDRQFILSSKKLLLSDSGFYLCAWNLGNEKLFFGSGTQLSVL.

This chain joins TRBV2 and TRBJ1-1, with D uncertain. V lost 6 bases to trimming and J lost 2 bases, with 7 bases between them. Germline V lookup: CDR1 SNHLY, CDR2 FYNNEI. The CDR3 is 12 residues long. The CDR3 bases are TGTGCCAGCAGGCTCGGAAACACTGAAGCTTTCTTT. Protein: CASRLGNTEAFF.

The chain combines TRBV9 with TRBJ2-7; 7 positions match TRBD1. Germline lookup yields CDR1 SGDLS and CDR2 YYNGEE. V lost 3 bases, J lost 0 bases, and 6 bases stayed unmatched. The CDR3 is 15 amino acids. The CDR3 bases are TGTGCCAGCAGCGAGGGAAGGGGGCCCTCCTACGAGCAGTACTTC. Its protein is CASSEGRGPSYEQYF.